This T cell receptor (beta chain) was observed in a study of blood T cell repertoires in COVID-19. Study-level information: Some COVID-19 samples were acute and others convalescent; all came from the United States, Italy and Spain.

The method was immunoSEQ multiplex PCR; TCRdb's version includes in-frame clones alone and lacks a portion of them. The repertoire includes approximately 440,000 clones, around 90% of them detected once, and 0.6% to 0.7% sits in the top ten. CDR1 is MNHEY, CDR2 SVGAGI, per germline. The CDR3 has 16 residues. After removal of 3 bases from V and 6 bases from J, the junction contained 9 bases not matched to a gene. Participants came from roughly 23 US areas, aged about 18 to 95 years. The sequenced sample was PBMCs or T cells enriched from blood (not recorded which). The TCR sequence derives from a man in his late teens or twenties who had recovered from COVID-19. The chain recombines TRBV6-5 with TRBJ1-5; TRBD1 aligns across 9 bases. This CDR3 is CASSYRTGEVGQPQHF. The CDR3 DNA reads as TGTGCCAGCAGTTATAGGACAGGGGAGGTTGGTCAGCCCCAGCATTTT.